These 23 T cell receptor beta chains were all obtained from the same sample, sequenced in a study of spatial heterogeneity in lung cancer (dated by TCRdb to between 2018 and 2021). Library prep was done by 5' RACE. Sequencing relied on a NextSeq 500. TCRdb took the public reads, trimmed them with fastp at Q25, ran MiXCR for clone calling and kept in-frame beta chains. One record per CDR3 amino acid sequence lists the most common genes and DNA. The sample has around 110,000 distinct CDR3 sequences on record, 10% to 15% of them singletons. The top ten hold roughly 15% of the sample. The time point label here, explained by the study, means: blood at routine non-recurrence follow-up after resection. TCR sequencing used whole RNA extracted from tumor and nontumor lung tissue, or from cryopreserved PBMC samples, without cell sorting. Here the sequenced sample was PBMCs, taken at follow-up. Receptors originate from a male donor with early-stage non-small cell lung cancer.

V usage is TRBV12-3 or TRBV12-4 and J usage is TRBJ1-1, with D unresolved. The V and J ends lost 1 base and 8 bases respectively, with 14 bases between them. The CDR3 has 14 residues. In DNA, the CDR3 is TGTGCCAGCAGTTTAGGACCTGCACAGTTCGAAGCTTTCTTT. This encodes CASSLGPAQFEAFF.

The J gene is TRBJ1-1, the V gene TRBV12-3 or TRBV12-4; the D is unclear. The CDR3 totals 12 residues. Trimming pared 1 base from V and 7 bases from J, leaving 7 bases between. CDR3 loop: CASSLEPHEAFF. The CDR3 nucleotides are TGTGCCAGCAGTTTAGAGCCCCATGAAGCTTTCTTT.

At least ten counts were recorded for this clonotype. The CDR3 nucleotides are TGTGCCAGCTCACCACAGTATCTTTCCCCGAACACCGGGGAGCTGTTTTTT. As protein: CASSPQYLSPNTGELFF. The chain couples TRBV18 to TRBJ2-2; D gene uncertain. V was shortened by 1 base and J by 0 bases, with 12 bases between the two germline ends. The V gene's germline CDR1 is KGHSH and CDR2 LQKENI. The CDR3 length is 17 residues.

The CDR3 here is CASSPVVAGGRSSYNEQFF. CDR3 DNA: TGCGCCAGCAGCCCCGTGGTAGCGGGGGGGCGGAGCTCCTACAATGAGCAGTTCTTC. V is TRBV4-3 and J is TRBJ2-1; TRBD2 matches 11 bases. This CDR3 contains 19 residues. The V and J ends lost 4 bases and 0 bases, in that order; junction bases with no gene match: 11. Germline-derived CDR1 and CDR2 are LGHNA and YSLEER.

This chain connects TRBV7-3 to TRBJ2-1; 7 bases map to TRBD2. The CDR3 extends over 16 amino acids. The V and J ends lost 5 bases and 4 bases, in that order; junction bases with no gene match: 11. Germline CDR1 and CDR2: SGHTA and FQGTGA. CDR3 in amino acids: CASSPTRPSGYNEQFF. The CDR3 nucleotides are TGTGCCAGCAGCCCGACGCGGCCTAGCGGTTACAATGAGCAGTTCTTC.

This clonotype occurred a few times. CDR3 bases: TGTGCCAGCAGCTCCCCCAATGAGCAGTTCTTC. Its protein product is CASSSPNEQFF. The chain combines TRBV7-8 with TRBJ2-1; D remains unclear. Germline CDR1 is SGHVS and CDR2 is FQNEAQ. V lost 4 bases and J lost 6, with 4 bases in between. The CDR3 sequence is 11 residues long.

There are a few counts of this clonotype. The chain recombines TRBV6-5 with TRBJ1-6; D gene ambiguous. Trimming cost V 7 bases and J 6 bases, with 10 bases left between them. Germline values: CDR1 MNHEY, CDR2 SVGAGI. The CDR3 sequence is 13 residues long. The CDR3 bases are TGTGCCAGCACCCCCCGCGGTAATTCACCCCTCCACTTT. The encoded protein is CASTPRGNSPLHF.

The sample holds a few counts of this clonotype. V is TRBV5-1 and J is TRBJ2-7; the D gene is possibly TRBD2 (5 bases). This CDR3 has 17 amino acids. Per germline, CDR1 SGHRS and CDR2 YFSETQ. Deletions cut 3 bases from V and 4 bases from J, with 23 bases between. The CDR3 nucleotides are TGCGCCAGCAGCTCCGCCCCTGTAGTTCGAGGCGGGTACGAGCAGTACTTC. As protein: CASSSAPVVRGGYEQYF.

This clonotype has a handful of counts. This chain joins TRBV5-5 and TRBJ1-1; D is ambiguous. The V end lost 1 base, the J end lost 1 base, and 14 bases lay between the germline ends. CDR3 length: 16 residues. CDR1 SGHKS and CDR2 YYEKEE come from the germline V gene (reference sequence). In DNA, the CDR3 is TGTGCCAGCAGCTTGCGGTCCAGTCCTCGGAACACTGAAGCTTTCTTT. Protein sequence: CASSLRSSPRNTEAFF.

V is TRBV12-3 or TRBV12-4 and J is TRBJ1-5; D gene ambiguous. The CDR3 has 12 residues. Trimming took 6 bases from V and 6 from J, leaving 9 bases between them. The CDR3 sequence: CASSAQAQPQHF. The CDR3 DNA reads as TGTGCCAGCAGCGCCCAGGCTCAGCCCCAGCATTTT.

This clonotype was counted only a few times. V usage is TRBV7-8 and J usage is TRBJ2-3, with TRBD1 identical over 7 bases. Per the germline V gene, CDR1 is SGHVS and CDR2 is FQNEAQ. This CDR3 spans 14 amino acids. The trim removed 7 bases at V and 3 bases at J, leaving 7 bases unmatched. The CDR3, as DNA: TGTGCCAGCACCCTACAGGGGTGGACAGATACGCAGTATTTT. Translated: CASTLQGWTDTQYF.

The chain links TRBV28 to TRBJ2-7; 7 positions match TRBD1. CDR1 and CDR2 from the germline V gene are MDHEN and SYDVKM. V lost 5 bases to trimming and J lost 3 bases; unmatched junction nucleotides: 10. This CDR3 contains 15 residues. CDR3 amino acids: CASSPRDRAYYEQYF. CDR3 coding DNA: TGTGCCAGCAGTCCTCGGGACAGAGCCTACTACGAGCAGTACTTC.

This clonotype was seen at least ten times. The rearrangement joins TRBV20-1 to TRBJ2-4; a weak D match, TRBD1 (7 bases). The germline V gene has CDR1 DFQATT and CDR2 SNEGSKA (reference sequence). The CDR3 extends over 14 amino acids. V was cut by 3 bases and J by 3 bases, with 12 bases left in between. The CDR3, as DNA: TGCAGTGCTAGTTCTCAGGGGGGCAAAAACATTCAGTACTTC. It codes for CSASSQGGKNIQYF.

This clonotype came up many times. The chain employs TRBV20-1 and TRBJ1-5; TRBD1 might be the D (6 bases). V was clipped by 7 bases and J by 3 bases, with 13 bases between them. Germline V gene data show CDR1 as DFQATT and CDR2 as SNEGSKA (reference sequence). The CDR3 covers 13 residues. The CDR3 region has the DNA TGCAGTGTCAAGAGGGACACCAATCAGCCCCAGCATTTT. It codes for CSVKRDTNQPQHF.

A few counts support this clonotype. The chain uses TRBV3-1 and TRBJ2-2; 7 bases match TRBD2. From germline, CDR1 is LGHDT and CDR2 YNNKEL (reference sequence). The ends lost 1 base at V and 6 bases at J; junction bases unmatched: 5. The CDR3 covers 15 residues. CDR3 region: CASSQAGGGAGELFF. CDR3 nucleotides: TGTGCCAGCAGCCAAGCGGGGGGAGGTGCCGGGGAGCTGTTTTTT.

This clonotype was seen more than once but under ten times. The CDR3 coding sequence is TGTGCCAGCAGACCACATGACAGGGGTTACGAGCAGTACTTC. Translating it yields CASRPHDRGYEQYF. The chain joins TRBV28 to TRBJ2-7; 8 bases line up with TRBD1. The V gene end was trimmed by 6 bases and the J gene end by 4 bases; junction bases not matched to a gene: 8. Germline V gives CDR1 MDHEN, CDR2 SYDVKM. The CDR3 is 14 amino acids.

The V and J genes are TRBV3-1 and TRBJ2-7; 9 nucleotides line up with TRBD1. The trim removed 1 base at V and 6 bases at J, leaving 1 base unmatched. The germline V gene has CDR1 LGHDT and CDR2 YNNKEL (reference sequence). This CDR3 has 13 amino acids. CDR3 in DNA: TGTGCCAGCAGCCAAGGGACAGGGGTCGAGCAGTACTTC. As protein: CASSQGTGVEQYF.

The chain carries TRBV19 and TRBJ1-5; no definite D call. The germline CDR1 and CDR2 sequences are LNHDA and SQIVND (reference sequence). The CDR3 runs to 18 residues. Between the trimmed V and J ends, which lost 3 bases and 1 base, there was a span of 19 bases. The CDR3 region is CASSMGWRGTKSNQPQHF. DNA for the CDR3: TGTGCCAGTAGTATGGGTTGGCGGGGAACCAAAAGCAATCAGCCCCAGCATTTT.

This clonotype appeared many times. The chain uses TRBV28 and TRBJ2-7, with 7 bases that match TRBD1. After removal of 5 bases from V and 1 base from J, the junction contained 8 bases not matched to a gene. This CDR3 contains 15 residues. CDR1 MDHEN and CDR2 SYDVKM come from the germline V gene. The CDR3: CASSHGTAKSYEQYF. The CDR3 bases are TGTGCCAGCAGTCACGGGACAGCCAAGTCCTACGAGCAGTACTTC.

The chain links TRBV7-9 to TRBJ1-5, with D perhaps matching TRBD1 (5 bases). Germline CDR1 reads SEHNR; CDR2 reads FQNEAQ (reference sequence). Trimming left V 4 bases short and J 3 bases short, with 19 bases between. There are 17 residues in the CDR3. CDR3 loop: CASSSVGASGDNQPQHF. The CDR3 DNA reads TGTGCCAGCAGCTCCGTAGGGGCCAGTGGTGACAATCAGCCCCAGCATTTT.

This clonotype was counted only a few times. This chain connects TRBV7-9 to TRBJ2-2; D may correspond to TRBD1 or TRBD2 (5 bases each). Per germline, CDR1 SEHNR and CDR2 FQNEAQ (reference sequence). The CDR3 has 14 residues. With 3 bases removed from V and 8 bases from J, the gap between germline ends came to 13 bases. In DNA form, the CDR3 reads TGTGCCAGCAGCTTGGGACCTAGGGCTGGGGAGCTGTTTTTT. Its translation: CASSLGPRAGELFF.

This clonotype was counted a single time. A much bigger clone sits one base away, suggesting this may be a read error. This chain uses TRBV7-9 with TRBJ2-3; 9 bases map to TRBD2. The CDR3 is 16 amino acids. Germline lookup yields CDR1 SEHNR and CDR2 FQNEAQ (reference sequence). This CDR3 is CVSSQLAGASPHTQYF. The DNA of the CDR3 is TGTGTCAGCAGCCAATTAGCGGGGGCCTCGCCGCATACGCAGTATTTT.

This clonotype has a handful of counts. The chain combines TRBV11-2 with TRBJ1-2; D perhaps matches TRBD1 (5 bases). The V gene lost 3 bases and the J gene lost 8 bases, with 13 bases spanning the gap. Germline V CDR1 and CDR2: SGHAT, FQNNGV. The CDR3 totals 13 residues. The CDR3 region is CASSFSGTQGYTF. CDR3 DNA: TGTGCCAGCAGCTTTTCCGGGACGCAAGGCTACACCTTC.